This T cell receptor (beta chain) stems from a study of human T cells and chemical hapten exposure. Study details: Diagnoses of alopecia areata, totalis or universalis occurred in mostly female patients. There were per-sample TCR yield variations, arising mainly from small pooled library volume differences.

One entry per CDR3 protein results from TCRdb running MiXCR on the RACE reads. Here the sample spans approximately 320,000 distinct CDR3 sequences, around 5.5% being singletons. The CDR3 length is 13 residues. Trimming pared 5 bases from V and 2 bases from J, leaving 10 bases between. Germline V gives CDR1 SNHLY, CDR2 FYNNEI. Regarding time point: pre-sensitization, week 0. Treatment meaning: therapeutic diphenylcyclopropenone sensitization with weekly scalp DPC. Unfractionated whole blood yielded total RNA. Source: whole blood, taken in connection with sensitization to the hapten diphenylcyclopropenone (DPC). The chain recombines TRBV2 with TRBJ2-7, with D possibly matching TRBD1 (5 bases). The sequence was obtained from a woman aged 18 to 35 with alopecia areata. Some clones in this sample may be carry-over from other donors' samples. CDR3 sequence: CASSSEGAYEQYF. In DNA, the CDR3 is TGTGCCAGCAGTAGTGAAGGGGCCTACGAGCAGTACTTC. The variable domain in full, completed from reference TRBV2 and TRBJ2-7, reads EPEVTQTPSHQVTQMGQEVILRCVPISNHLYFYWYRQILGQKVEFLVSFYNNEISEKSEIFDDQFSVERPDGSNFTLKIRSTKLEDSAMYFCASSSEGAYEQYFGPGTRLTVT.